This T cell receptor (beta chain) was obtained from a study of human T cells and chemical hapten exposure. Study in general: Patients were given diphenylcyclopropenone on the scalp weekly across the approximately 24-week study. Patch testing was performed with 0.01% DPC on the upper back, with reading at 6 days.

This clonotype was picked up many times. Documented time point: patch test 1, 2 weeks after DPC sensitization. The treatment denotes: therapeutic diphenylcyclopropenone sensitization with weekly scalp DPC. Phlebotomy was performed prior to application of every patch test. Someone pulled total RNA out of unfractionated whole blood. Germline CDR1 reads SQVTM; CDR2 reads ANQGSEA. The CDR3 contains 14 residues. V gave up 6 bases and J gave up 9 bases, with 21 bases separating them. TCRdb ran MiXCR on the RACE reads and lists one entry per CDR3 protein. The sample comprises 370,000 or so distinct CDR3 sequences, around 5% of which are singletons, and over 2% rests with the top ten.

The TCR was taken from a woman aged 45-65 years with alopecia areata. Some clones in this sample may be carry-over from other donors' samples. V is TRBV29-1 and J is TRBJ2-1, with D perhaps TRBD1 or TRBD2 (5 bases each). The sample was whole blood, taken in connection with sensitization to the hapten diphenylcyclopropenone (DPC). The CDR3 sequence is CSVAPGTRTGEQFF. For the CDR3, the DNA is TGCAGCGTGGCCCCTGGGACCCGGACGGGTGAGCAGTTCTTC.